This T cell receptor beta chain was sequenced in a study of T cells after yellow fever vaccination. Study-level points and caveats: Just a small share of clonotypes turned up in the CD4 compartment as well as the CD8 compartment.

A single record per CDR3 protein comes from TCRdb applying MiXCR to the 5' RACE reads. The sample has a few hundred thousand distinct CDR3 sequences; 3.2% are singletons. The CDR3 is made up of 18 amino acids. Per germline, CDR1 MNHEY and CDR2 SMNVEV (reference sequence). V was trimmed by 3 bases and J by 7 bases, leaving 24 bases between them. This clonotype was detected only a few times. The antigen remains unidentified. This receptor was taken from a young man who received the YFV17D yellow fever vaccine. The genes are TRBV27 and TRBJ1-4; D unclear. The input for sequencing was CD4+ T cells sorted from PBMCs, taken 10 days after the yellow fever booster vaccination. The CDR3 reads CASSFTPISGRQSEKLFF. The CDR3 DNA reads TGTGCCAGCAGTTTCACTCCTATCTCAGGAAGACAAAGTGAAAAACTGTTTTTT.